This entry is about one T cell receptor beta chain. Stated time point: pre-treatment baseline. The CDR3 runs to 14 residues. Germline V lookup: CDR1 SGHTA, CDR2 FQGNSA. With 3 bases removed from V and 10 bases from J, the gap between germline ends came to 16 bases. This sample was included in a study of blood T cell dynamics during melanoma immunotherapy. Sequencing was performed with immunoSEQ multiplex PCR; in TCRdb, only in-frame clones are kept and a portion is missing. The sample contains roughly 22,000 clones, around 90% of which appear only once. Sequences were derived from blood, sampled from a patient treated with checkpoint blockade. This sequence was found in a human donor with melanoma. The V gene is TRBV7-2, the J gene TRBJ2-1; maybe TRBD1 (5 bases). CDR3 nucleotide sequence: TGTGCCAGCAGCTTTCCATGGCTTAAGGGGGAGCAGTTCTTC. Translating it yields CASSFPWLKGEQFF.